The T cell receptor (beta chain) described here comes from a study of human T cells and chemical hapten exposure. Time point denoted: patch test 3, about 24 weeks after DPC sensitization. The treatment: therapeutic diphenylcyclopropenone sensitization with weekly scalp DPC. TCRdb analysed the RACE reads with MiXCR anew, one entry per CDR3 protein. The data contain some 91,000 distinct CDR3 sequences, 27% of them singletons. The CDR3 is 15 amino acids. The ends lost 4 bases at V and 0 bases at J; junction bases unmatched: 7. CDR1 and CDR2 (germline): SGHRS, YFSETQ. The chain recombines TRBV5-1 with TRBJ2-7, with 7 bases matching TRBD1. The clonotype comes from a man aged 35 to 55 with alopecia areata. Some clones in this sample may be carry-over from other donors' samples. The sample consisted of whole blood, taken in connection with sensitization to the hapten diphenylcyclopropenone (DPC). DNA of the CDR3: TGCGCCAGCAGCATCGGGACAGCATCCTCCTACGAGCAGTACTTC. It translates to CASSIGTASSYEQYF. The whole variable domain, remainder taken from reference TRBV5-1 and TRBJ2-7, is KAGVTQTPRYLIKTRGQQVTLSCSPISGHRSVSWYQQTPGQGLQFLFEYFSETQRNKGNFPGRFSGRQFSNSRSEMNVSTLELGDSALYLCASSIGTASSYEQYFGPGTRLTVT.